The rows below give T cell receptor beta chains drawn from one sample of a study of T cells in Graves' hyperthyroidism and ophthalmopathy. In TCRdb, the multiplex PCR reads were re-called with MiXCR into one record per CDR3 protein. The sample yields approximately 740,000 distinct CDR3 sequences, 14% seen once. Sequenced input: blood. The source of these receptors is a woman aged 18-29 years with Graves' hyperthyroidism. The CDR3 runs from the conserved cysteine through the conserved F or W. Each record gives: V gene, D gene, J gene, clone size, CDR3 DNA, CDR3 protein. The D gene is left open where the match is weak. Some rows mark clone size as missing; the rest say once, few, many or name a class of expanded clone.

v_call: TRBV6-2/TRBV6-3
d_call: .
j_call: TRBJ2-7
clone_size: .
cdr3_nt: TGTGCCAGCAGTTACGAATGGGAGGACTACGAGCAGTACTTC
cdr3_aa: CASSYEWEDYEQYF

v_call: TRBV6-1
d_call: .
j_call: TRBJ1-1
clone_size: .
cdr3_nt: TGTGCCAGCAGCCCCCACAGGGTGAACACTGAAGCTTTCTTT
cdr3_aa: CASSPHRVNTEAFF

v_call: TRBV11-2
d_call: .
j_call: TRBJ2-4
clone_size: many
cdr3_nt: TGTGCCAGCAGCCCCCGTCCGCGAGGTCCTGCGATAGCCAAAAACATTCAGTACTTC
cdr3_aa: CASSPRPRGPAIAKNIQYF

v_call: TRBV2
d_call: .
j_call: TRBJ1-2
clone_size: many
cdr3_nt: TGTGCCAGCATGCCACAGCCGAACTATGGCTACACCTTC
cdr3_aa: CASMPQPNYGYTF

v_call: TRBV20-1
d_call: .
j_call: TRBJ1-4
clone_size: .
cdr3_nt: TGCAGTGCTAGAACGGGCCTTAGAGAAAAACTGTTTTTT
cdr3_aa: CSARTGLREKLFF

v_call: TRBV4-3
d_call: TRBD2
j_call: TRBJ2-5
clone_size: few
cdr3_nt: TGCGCCAGCAGCCAAGCGATACTAGCGGGCAAAGAGACCCAGTACTTC
cdr3_aa: CASSQAILAGKETQYF

v_call: TRBV19
d_call: .
j_call: TRBJ1-1
clone_size: .
cdr3_nt: TGTGCCAGTAGTATAGGGTGGACTGAGGCTTTCTTT
cdr3_aa: CASSIGWTEAFF

v_call: TRBV11-3
d_call: .
j_call: TRBJ2-1
clone_size: .
cdr3_nt: TGTGCCAGCAGCGCTACTATAGATGAGCAGTTCTTC
cdr3_aa: CASSATIDEQFF

v_call: TRBV29-1
d_call: TRBD1
j_call: TRBJ2-1
clone_size: .
cdr3_nt: TGCAGCGTTGAATACCCGGGACAGGCCAATGAGCAGTTCTTC
cdr3_aa: CSVEYPGQANEQFF

v_call: TRBV19
d_call: .
j_call: TRBJ2-3
clone_size: .
cdr3_nt: TGTGCCAGTAGTATGGCCCTGGAGGTCACAGATACGCAGTATTTT
cdr3_aa: CASSMALEVTDTQYF

v_call: TRBV4-2
d_call: .
j_call: TRBJ1-5
clone_size: .
cdr3_nt: TGTGCCAGCAGCCAAGGAGACAGGATTAGCAATCAGCCCCAGCATTTT
cdr3_aa: CASSQGDRISNQPQHF

v_call: TRBV2
d_call: .
j_call: TRBJ2-5
clone_size: many
cdr3_nt: TGTGCCAGCATAGGGAACGGGAACAACCAGTACTTC
cdr3_aa: CASIGNGNNQYF

v_call: TRBV3-1
d_call: TRBD1
j_call: TRBJ2-7
clone_size: many
cdr3_nt: TGTGCCAGCAGCCCATGGACAGGGGGCTACTACGAGCAGTACTTC
cdr3_aa: CASSPWTGGYYEQYF

v_call: TRBV5-1
d_call: .
j_call: TRBJ1-1
clone_size: many
cdr3_nt: TGCGCCAGCAGCCCTGTGGGAAGCCACCTTAACACTGAAGCTTTCTTT
cdr3_aa: CASSPVGSHLNTEAFF

v_call: TRBV5-1
d_call: TRBD1
j_call: TRBJ1-2
clone_size: few
cdr3_nt: TGCGCCAGCAGCTTAGGACAGGTTGGCTACACCTTC
cdr3_aa: CASSLGQVGYTF

v_call: TRBV12-3/TRBV12-4
d_call: .
j_call: TRBJ2-2
clone_size: many
cdr3_nt: TGTGCCAGCAGTTGGAGGGACGGAGCGAACACCGGGGAGCTGTTTTTT
cdr3_aa: CASSWRDGANTGELFF

v_call: TRBV13
d_call: .
j_call: TRBJ1-6
clone_size: .
cdr3_nt: TGTGCCAGCAGCCTCGCGGGACATTTGTCACCCCTCCACTTT
cdr3_aa: CASSLAGHLSPLHF

v_call: TRBV27
d_call: .
j_call: TRBJ1-1
clone_size: many
cdr3_nt: TGTGCCAGCAGTCTAGGCGGGGCCTGGAACACTGAAGCTTTCTTT
cdr3_aa: CASSLGGAWNTEAFF

v_call: TRBV7-2
d_call: .
j_call: TRBJ2-1
clone_size: many
cdr3_nt: TGTGCCAGCAGCTTAAGCCGCCCCTCCTACAATGAGCAGTTCTTC
cdr3_aa: CASSLSRPSYNEQFF

v_call: TRBV19
d_call: .
j_call: TRBJ2-3
clone_size: .
cdr3_nt: TGTGCCAGTAGTATACTGGCGGGAAGAGGCACAGATACGCAGTATTTT
cdr3_aa: CASSILAGRGTDTQYF

v_call: TRBV4-1
d_call: .
j_call: TRBJ1-1
clone_size: many
cdr3_nt: TGCGCCAGCAGCCACAGGGCCATGAACACTGAAGCTTTCTTT
cdr3_aa: CASSHRAMNTEAFF

v_call: TRBV19
d_call: TRBD1
j_call: TRBJ2-7
clone_size: .
cdr3_nt: TGTGCCAGTCCGGGACAGTTCTACGAGCAGTACTTC
cdr3_aa: CASPGQFYEQYF

v_call: TRBV6-5
d_call: .
j_call: TRBJ2-7
clone_size: few
cdr3_nt: TGTGCCAGCAGTTACTCGTCGGCGGGGACCACCTACGAGCAGTACTTC
cdr3_aa: CASSYSSAGTTYEQYF

v_call: TRBV7-2
d_call: TRBD1
j_call: TRBJ2-5
clone_size: many
cdr3_nt: TGTGCCAGCAGCCGCGGACAGGGTAGGGTCATCGAGACCCAGTACTTC
cdr3_aa: CASSRGQGRVIETQYF

v_call: TRBV13
d_call: TRBD1
j_call: TRBJ2-7
clone_size: many
cdr3_nt: TGTGCCAGCAGTTCGACCTGGGGACAGGGGTCCTACGAGCAGTACTTC
cdr3_aa: CASSSTWGQGSYEQYF

v_call: TRBV19
d_call: .
j_call: TRBJ2-7
clone_size: .
cdr3_nt: TGTGCCAGTAGTAAGGTCGACAGCTCCTACGAGCAGTACTTC
cdr3_aa: CASSKVDSSYEQYF

v_call: TRBV28
d_call: .
j_call: TRBJ1-5
clone_size: few
cdr3_nt: TGTGCCAGCAAGGGATGGACAGTGTCGATCAATCAGCCCCAGCATTTT
cdr3_aa: CASKGWTVSINQPQHF

v_call: TRBV20-1
d_call: .
j_call: TRBJ1-2
clone_size: many
cdr3_nt: TGCAGTGCTAGACCACCACAGGTTGGAGACTATGGCTACACCTTC
cdr3_aa: CSARPPQVGDYGYTF

v_call: TRBV6-1
d_call: TRBD2
j_call: TRBJ2-3
clone_size: few
cdr3_nt: TGTGCCAGCAGTCGTAGCGGGAGGGCCGGAGATACGCAGTATTTT
cdr3_aa: CASSRSGRAGDTQYF

v_call: TRBV3-1
d_call: .
j_call: TRBJ1-6
clone_size: many
cdr3_nt: TGTGCCAGCAGCCAGAAGTCAGGGGCTTATAATTCACCCCTCCACTTT
cdr3_aa: CASSQKSGAYNSPLHF

v_call: TRBV12-3/TRBV12-4
d_call: TRBD1
j_call: TRBJ1-2
clone_size: .
cdr3_nt: TGTGCCAGCAGTTCCCGACAGGGATTCATGCCTACCAACTATGGCTACACCTTC
cdr3_aa: CASSSRQGFMPTNYGYTF